Sequencing of this T cell receptor beta chain was carried out in a study of siplizumab effects on memory and regulatory T cells. General observations from the study: Alloreactive sequences traceable to unstimulated CD4+ memory cells declined significantly under siplizumab. In siplizumab conditions, mappable alloreactive CD4+ clones averaged approximately 70% Treg-derived, against around 28% in controls.

Generated by immunoSEQ multiplex PCR, the TCRdb table keeps only in-frame clones and is missing some. This table has fewer than 120,000 clones, around nine tenths appearing once. The CDR3 is made up of 12 amino acids. In germline, CDR1 is LNHDA, CDR2 SQIVND (reference sequence). V lost 6 bases, J lost 2 bases, and 7 bases lay in between. On this clone: Its cognate antigen is unknown.

Sample: CD4+ T cells sorted from blood. This clonotype originated in a human donor in good health. The chain couples TRBV19 to TRBJ1-2; D not certain. The DNA of the CDR3 is TGTGCCAGTAGCCCGGACAACTATGGCTACACCTTC. It specifies CASSPDNYGYTF.